One and the same sample provided the 31 T cell receptor beta chains below, sequenced in a study of a mutant IDH1 vaccine in newly diagnosed glioma. Data came from immunoSEQ multiplex PCR; TCRdb stores just in-frame clones and leaves some out. The top ten hold 10% of the sample, which has some 16,000 clones, 70% to 80% seen once. The time point denotes: baseline, week 1 (first vaccination visit). Treatment noted: pre-vaccination baseline after standard-of-care therapy. The sequenced sample was PBMCs, obtained from a glioma patient treated with radiotherapy, temozolomide or both. These TCRs come from a man in his forties with glioma.

This chain joins TRBV15 and TRBJ1-2, with 8 bases that match TRBD1. V trimming: 4 bases; J trimming: 7 bases; junction bases outside the gene matches: 11. The CDR3 has 15 residues. CDR1 and CDR2 from the germline V gene are LNHNV and YYDKDF (reference sequence). CDR3 DNA: TGTGCCACCAGCAAAGACAGGGGTTCTTATTCTGGCTACACCTTC. This encodes CATSKDRGSYSGYTF.

DNA of the CDR3: TGTGCCAGTAGTATTCGTCTAGCGGGAGTCGGACCCTACAATGAGCAGTTCTTC. Its translation: CASSIRLAGVGPYNEQFF. V is TRBV19 and J is TRBJ2-1; 10 positions match TRBD2. The length of the CDR3 is 18 residues. Germline V gene data show CDR1 as LNHDA and CDR2 as SQIVND (reference sequence). V trimming: 3 bases; J trimming: 2 bases; junction bases outside the gene matches: 10.

The rearrangement links TRBV5-8 to TRBJ2-4, with 9 bases matching TRBD1. The CDR3 spans 18 residues. The V gene's germline CDR1 is SGHTS and CDR2 YDEGEE. Germline trimming cut 4 bases from V and 0 bases from J; bases unmatched to any gene: 11. The CDR3 loop reads CASSPGQGPHLAKNIQYF. Written as DNA, the CDR3 is TGTGCCAGCAGCCCCGGACAGGGGCCCCATTTAGCCAAAAACATTCAGTACTTC.

The chain joins TRBV5-1 to TRBJ2-1; 8 nucleotides agree with TRBD2. J was trimmed by 9 bases and V by 2 bases; bases with no gene match: 4. The germline V gene encodes CDR1 SGHRS and CDR2 YFSETQ. The CDR3 is 13 amino acids. The CDR3 DNA sequence: TGCGCCAGCAGCTTACAGCGGGAGCGTGAGCAGTTCTTC. Residues: CASSLQREREQFF.

This chain connects TRBV5-1 to TRBJ1-2; D is unresolved. Trimming removed 4 bases at V and 5 bases at J, with 15 bases between. CDR1 is SGHRS, CDR2 YFSETQ, per germline. This CDR3 is 14 amino acids long. The CDR3 DNA follows: TGCGCCAGCAGCCGCCTGGTCGAGCGATATGGCTACACCTTC. Translating gives CASSRLVERYGYTF.

The chain carries TRBV28 and TRBJ2-7; a weak D match, TRBD1 (6 bases). CDR3 length: 12 residues. V was shortened by 2 bases and J by 9 bases, with 11 bases between the two germline ends. Germline CDR1 and CDR2: MDHEN and SYDVKM. As DNA, the CDR3 is TGTGCCAGCAGTTTACGTCAGGGGAGGCAGTACGTC. This translates into CASSLRQGRQYV.

This clone was picked up a small number of times. The rearrangement joins TRBV6-1 to TRBJ2-5, with D perhaps TRBD2 (5 bases). With 3 bases removed from V and 4 bases from J, the gap between germline ends came to 15 bases. The CDR3 has 15 residues. From germline, CDR1 is MNHNS and CDR2 SASEGT. CDR3 coding DNA: TGTGCCAGCAGTGATCGAGGGTGGAGACGAGAGACCCAGTACTTC. It codes for CASSDRGWRRETQYF.

V usage is TRBV7-2 and J usage is TRBJ2-3; 10 nucleotides agree with TRBD2. The CDR3 is made up of 15 amino acids. V dropped 5 bases and J dropped 4; count of bases not matched to a gene: 6. Germline V gene sequence: CDR1 SGHTA, CDR2 FQGNSA. This CDR3 is CASSLNSGRADTQYF. Written as DNA, the CDR3 is TGTGCCAGCAGCCTGAACAGCGGGAGGGCAGATACGCAGTATTTT.

The rearrangement joins TRBV7-2 to TRBJ2-1, with TRBD2 matching over 14 bases. Germline CDR1 is SGHTA and CDR2 is FQGNSA. The CDR3 contains 18 residues. V was pared by 4 bases and J by 7 bases, with 12 bases of the junction left unmatched. CDR3 sequence (DNA): TGTGCCAGCAGCTCGACTAGCGGGAGGGCCCTCGGGTTAAATGAGCAGTTCTTC. This gives the protein CASSSTSGRALGLNEQFF.

The rearrangement links TRBV7-8 to TRBJ2-1; D is unclear. Germline CDR1 SGHVS, CDR2 FQNEAQ. Between the trimmed V and J ends, which lost 5 bases and 5 bases, there was a span of 19 bases. CDR3 size: 16 residues. CDR3 coding DNA: TGTGCCAGCAGCGCTCCCGGCGCGGCCAAAAACAATGAGCAGTTCTTC. Translating it yields CASSAPGAAKNNEQFF.

This clone was counted a few times. The CDR3 region is CASSATGFGYTF. CDR3 in DNA: TGTGCCAGCAGTGCGACAGGGTTTGGCTACACCTTC. The rearrangement links TRBV2 to TRBJ1-2, with 7 bases matching TRBD1. The germline V gene has CDR1 SNHLY and CDR2 FYNNEI. This CDR3 spans 12 amino acids. J was trimmed by 7 bases and V by 4 bases; bases with no gene match: 3.

J is TRBJ1-4 and V is TRBV25-1; D is unresolved. The germline V and J ends were trimmed by 3 bases and 8 bases, with 16 bases remaining between them. CDR3 size: 15 residues. Germline CDR1 MGHDK, CDR2 SYGVNS. CDR3 in amino acids: CASSDVGLEQEKLFF. The CDR3 DNA reads as TGTGCCAGCAGTGATGTAGGATTGGAGCAGGAAAAACTGTTTTTT.

V gene TRBV6-5 combines with J gene TRBJ2-7, with 8 positions matching TRBD2. This CDR3 is built from 15 residues. V shed 6 bases, J shed 2 bases, and the junction held 9 bases outside the gene matches. Per germline, CDR1 MNHEY and CDR2 SVGAGI. As DNA, the CDR3 is TGTGCCAGCAGCCCGACTAGCGACACCACCTACGAGCAGTACTTC. This encodes CASSPTSDTTYEQYF.

This clone was recorded a few times. An end of the junction does not agree with germline; a read error may underlie this. This chain joins TRBV6-1 and TRBJ2-2; D is unclear. Germline values: CDR1 MNHNS, CDR2 SASEGT. This CDR3 has 13 residues. CDR3 loop: CASREGRYGELFF. CDR3 bases: TGTGCCAGCAGGGAAGGACGTTATGGGGAGCTGTTTTTT.

This chain connects TRBV5-6 to TRBJ2-2; TRBD1 might be the D (6 bases). CDR1 is SGHDT and CDR2 is YYEEEE in the germline V gene. This CDR3 has 14 residues. Trimming took off 2 bases at V and 4 bases at J, with 9 bases between the two ends. CDR3 region: CASSLLRGTGELFF. CDR3 bases: TGTGCCAGCAGCTTACTCAGGGGCACCGGGGAGCTGTTTTTT.

The rearrangement links TRBV4-3 to TRBJ2-4; D possibly corresponds to TRBD2 (6 bases). CDR3 size: 14 residues. V gave up 0 bases and J gave up 6 bases, with 9 bases separating them. Germline assignment: CDR1 LGHNA and CDR2 YSLEER. Written as DNA, the CDR3 is TGCGCCAGCAGCCAAGATAGGGGACTAAACATTCAGTACTTC. It specifies CASSQDRGLNIQYF.

V usage is TRBV25-1 and J usage is TRBJ2-5, with 9 positions matching TRBD2. Germline lookup yields CDR1 MGHDK and CDR2 SYGVNS. The CDR3 consists of 16 residues. V shed 4 bases, J shed 2 bases, and the junction held 8 bases outside the gene matches. The DNA of the CDR3 is TGTGCCAGCAGTGGATCCGGGACTAGCACACAAGAGACCCAGTACTTC. Translated: CASSGSGTSTQETQYF. The full variable domain, with the rest looked up from reference TRBV25-1 and TRBJ2-5, is EADIYQTPRYLVIGTGKKITLECSQTMGHDKMYWYQQDPGMELHLIHYSYGVNSTEKGDLSSESTVSRIRTEHFPLTLESARPSHTSQYLCASSGSGTSTQETQYFGPGTRLLVL.

A few counts support this clone. The chain is built from TRBV7-9 and TRBJ2-7; 9 nucleotides match TRBD2. Trimming took 2 bases from V and 3 from J; bases not matched to a gene: 8. In germline, CDR1 is SEHNR, CDR2 FQNEAQ (reference sequence). The CDR3 consists of 16 residues. CDR3 sequence reads: CASSLLSSGIVYEQYF. Written as DNA, the CDR3 is TGTGCCAGCAGCTTATTGTCTAGCGGGATTGTCTACGAGCAGTACTTC.

The chain carries TRBV30 and TRBJ1-5; perhaps TRBD1 as D (5 bases). Germline CDR1 is GTSNPN and CDR2 is SVGIG (reference sequence). V shed 1 base and J shed 9 bases, with 16 bases lying between them. The CDR3 spans 14 residues. For the CDR3, the DNA is TGTGCCTGGAGTGCGACAGTGGGTTTGGCGCCCCAGCATTTT. Its translation: CAWSATVGLAPQHF.

The chain carries TRBV6-6 and TRBJ2-4; D is unresolved. Germline V gene sequence: CDR1 MNHNY, CDR2 SVGAGI (reference sequence). The CDR3 is 16 residues long. Trimming cost V 0 bases and J 8 bases, with 17 bases left between them. The CDR3 here is CASSYSSGQLDDIQYF. Here the CDR3 DNA reads TGTGCCAGCAGTTACTCGAGTGGGCAGCTAGACGACATTCAGTACTTC.

Notes on this clone: An end of the junction does not agree with germline; a read error may underlie this. V gene TRBV6-6 combines with J gene TRBJ2-7, with D hard to call. Germline values: CDR1 MNHNY, CDR2 SVGAGI (reference sequence). The CDR3 is 12 residues long. In DNA form, the CDR3 reads TGTGCCAGCAGTTACTCGAACCTGAAATGGGACTTC. It yields the protein CASSYSNLKWDF.

The chain couples TRBV14 to TRBJ2-4; a weak D match, TRBD2 (5 bases). The CDR3 consists of 15 residues. V was clipped by 2 bases and J by 8 bases, with 16 bases between them. Germline V gene lookup returns CDR1 SGHDN and CDR2 FVKESK. CDR3 coding DNA: TGTGCCAGCAGCCAATCCGGGAATAGTGAGTACATTCAGTACTTC. Amino acids: CASSQSGNSEYIQYF.

CDR3 in amino acids: CASSAQATYEQYF. Written as DNA, the CDR3 is TGCGCCAGCAGTGCGCAGGCCACCTACGAGCAGTACTTC. V is TRBV10-2 and J is TRBJ2-7; D remains unclear. Trimming took 4 bases from V and 2 from J, leaving 9 bases between them. The CDR3 has 13 amino acids. CDR1 WSHSY and CDR2 SAAADI come from the germline V gene.

The rearrangement joins TRBV10-2 to TRBJ2-1, with D unresolved. The CDR3 sequence is 14 residues long. Per germline, CDR1 WSHSY and CDR2 SAAADI. V lost 6 bases to trimming and J lost 0 bases, with 9 bases between them. The CDR3 region is CASRDHSSYNEQFF. CDR3 coding DNA: TGCGCCAGCAGAGACCATAGCTCCTACAATGAGCAGTTCTTC.

V gene TRBV6-1 combines with J gene TRBJ2-5; tentatively, D is TRBD1 (6 bases). V was shortened by 5 bases and J by 5 bases, with 15 bases between the two germline ends. Germline V gives CDR1 MNHNS, CDR2 SASEGT. The CDR3 is 14 amino acids. The CDR3 DNA reads TGTGCCAGCAGTCCACGAGGGGGAGTGGAGACCCAGTACTTC. Translated, it gives CASSPRGGVETQYF.

The J gene is TRBJ2-1, the V gene TRBV6-6; D gene unclear. The CDR3 runs to 12 residues. The ends were cut back, 4 bases at V and 7 bases at J, with 8 bases in the middle. From germline, CDR1 is MNHNY and CDR2 SVGAGI (reference sequence). CDR3 protein: CASSSGGNEQFF. The CDR3 DNA reads TGTGCCAGCAGTTCAGGTGGGAATGAGCAGTTCTTC.

The rearrangement links TRBV6-6 to TRBJ2-7, with 11 nucleotides matching TRBD1. With V trimmed by 7 bases and J by 7 bases, 12 bases remained unmatched. Germline CDR1 reads MNHNY; CDR2 reads SVGAGI (reference sequence). This CDR3 is built from 15 residues. Here the CDR3 DNA reads TGTGCCAGCACCCCAAGGGGACAGGGGGATACGGAGCAGTACTTC. It yields the protein CASTPRGQGDTEQYF.

Only a few counts were recorded for this clone. This chain uses TRBV6-1 with TRBJ2-7, with 10 positions matching TRBD2. The CDR3 covers 15 residues. In germline, CDR1 is MNHNS, CDR2 SASEGT. Trimming took 4 bases from V and 2 from J; bases not matched to a gene: 5. CDR3: CASSARTSGAYEQYV. DNA of the CDR3: TGTGCCAGCAGTGCTAGGACTAGCGGCGCCTACGAGCAGTACGTC.

The chain carries TRBV19 and TRBJ2-3; 7 bases match TRBD1. The CDR3 loop spans 15 amino acids. With 6 bases clipped from V and 1 base from J, the junction kept 7 bases outside the gene matches. Germline V gene sequence: CDR1 LNHDA, CDR2 SQIVND (reference sequence). The CDR3 coding sequence is TGTGCCAGTAGCCTGGACAGGCAGGGCACAGATACGCAGTATTTT. Residues: CASSLDRQGTDTQYF.

The V and J genes are TRBV28 and TRBJ1-1, with 7 bases lining up with TRBD1. This CDR3 spans 15 amino acids. The trim removed 5 bases at V and 4 bases at J, leaving 10 bases unmatched. CDR1 is MDHEN, CDR2 SYDVKM, per germline. This chain's CDR3 is CASSPATGRSTEAFF. The CDR3 DNA follows: TGTGCCAGCAGTCCCGCGACAGGGCGGAGCACTGAAGCTTTCTTT.

The V call is TRBV18, the J call TRBJ1-1; 7 bases line up with TRBD1. This CDR3 has 18 residues. Germline V CDR1 and CDR2: KGHSH, LQKENI. After removal of 2 bases from V and 11 bases from J, the junction contained 23 bases not matched to a gene. The CDR3 loop is CASSPLEWDRVLSLIAFF. The DNA for the CDR3 is TGTGCCAGCTCACCATTAGAGTGGGACAGAGTCCTTAGCCTGATCGCTTTCTTT.